The rows below give T cell receptor beta chains drawn from one sample of a study of blood T cell repertoires in COVID-19. Profiling relied on immunoSEQ multiplex PCR, and the TCRdb table lists in-frame clones only, not all of them. Here the sample spans about 84,000 clones, about 80% being singletons. Sequenced input: peripheral blood. All receptors derive from a man between 50 and 59 years old with active or convalescent COVID-19. CDR3s include the opening cysteine and the closing phenylalanine or tryptophan. The order of the fields is clone size, J gene, D gene, V gene, CDR3 DNA, CDR3 protein. D genes are given only for firm matches. Expanded clones get a size class; other rows say once, few or many, or leave the size out.

size: -
J: TRBJ2-1
D: -
V: TRBV10-2
DNA: TGCGCCAGCAGTGATTTGGGGGGGCTTGAGCAGTTCTTC
CDR3: CASSDLGGLEQFF

size: few
J: TRBJ1-2
D: -
V: TRBV2
DNA: TGTGCCTCCGCAGAGCAGGGATGGAACTATGGCTACACCTTC
CDR3: CASAEQGWNYGYTF

size: few
J: TRBJ2-2
D: -
V: TRBV12-5
DNA: TGTGCTAGTGGTGCCAGAGCGGTCAAAAACGCGAACACCGGGGAGCTGTTTTTT
CDR3: CASGARAVKNANTGELFF

size: -
J: TRBJ2-2
D: TRBD2
V: TRBV7-6
DNA: TGTGCCAGCAGCTGGGGACTAGCGGGAACGAACACCGGGGAGCTGTTTTTT
CDR3: CASSWGLAGTNTGELFF

size: -
J: TRBJ1-4
D: -
V: TRBV10-3
DNA: TGTGCCACGACGGAGGGCCAATCGGGCTATGAAAAACTGTTTTTT
CDR3: CATTEGQSGYEKLFF

size: -
J: TRBJ1-2
D: -
V: TRBV5-6
DNA: TGTGCCAGCAGCACCGGGGTGTATGGCTACACCTTC
CDR3: CASSTGVYGYTF

size: -
J: TRBJ1-5
D: -
V: TRBV6-6
DNA: TGTGCCAGCAGTTTCAGCGGGGGCCTCAATCAGCCCCAGCATTTT
CDR3: CASSFSGGLNQPQHF

size: -
J: TRBJ2-7
D: TRBD2
V: TRBV11-2
DNA: TGTGCCAGCAGCTTAGCTCCTAGCGGGGGAGGCTACGAGCAGTACTTC
CDR3: CASSLAPSGGGYEQYF

size: -
J: TRBJ2-7
D: TRBD1
V: TRBV18
DNA: TGTGCCAGCTCTCCCCCGGGACAGGCATACTACGAGCAGTACTTC
CDR3: CASSPPGQAYYEQYF

size: -
J: TRBJ1-2
D: TRBD1
V: TRBV6-5
DNA: TGTGCCAGCAGTTCGCCGGGACAGGGGTACGGCTACACCTTC
CDR3: CASSSPGQGYGYTF

size: -
J: TRBJ2-1
D: -
V: TRBV5-1
DNA: TGCGCCAGCAGCTTGCAGGACATCAATGAGCAGTTCTTC
CDR3: CASSLQDINEQFF

size: -
J: TRBJ1-4
D: -
V: TRBV5-1
DNA: TGCGCCAGCAGCTTGGGCCGGGGGGGTCGGGCCCAGGCAACTAATGAAAAACTGTTTTTT
CDR3: CASSLGRGGRAQATNEKLFF

size: many
J: TRBJ1-2
D: TRBD1
V: TRBV6-5
DNA: TGTGCCAGCAGTTACACACGGACAGGGGGAGGCTATGGCTACACCTTC
CDR3: CASSYTRTGGGYGYTF

size: -
J: TRBJ1-1
D: TRBD1
V: TRBV6-5
DNA: TGTGCCAGCAGCCGACAGGGAACCGACACTGAAGCTTTCTTT
CDR3: CASSRQGTDTEAFF

size: few
J: TRBJ2-7
D: TRBD1
V: TRBV24-1
DNA: TGTGCCACCAGTGATTCCCCGGGACAGGGGGCGTTATCCTACTACGAGCAGTACTTC
CDR3: CATSDSPGQGALSYYEQYF

size: -
J: TRBJ1-6
D: TRBD1
V: TRBV6-5
DNA: TGTGCCAGCAGTTCCGCCGGGACAGGTCATTCACCCCTCCACTTT
CDR3: CASSSAGTGHSPLHF

size: -
J: TRBJ1-2
D: TRBD1
V: TRBV15
DNA: TGTGCCACCAGCAGACCCTACGGGACAGGGGAACCTGGCTACACCTTC
CDR3: CATSRPYGTGEPGYTF

size: -
J: TRBJ1-6
D: TRBD1
V: TRBV25-1
DNA: TGTGCCAGCAGTGCCCCGGGACAGGGCGTTTCGATTAATTCACCCCTCCACTTT
CDR3: CASSAPGQGVSINSPLHF

size: -
J: TRBJ1-5
D: TRBD1
V: TRBV6-5
DNA: TGTGCCAGCAGACCCCAGGGGGGTTCCAATCAGCCCCAGCATTTT
CDR3: CASRPQGGSNQPQHF

size: -
J: TRBJ2-3
D: TRBD2
V: TRBV2
DNA: TGTGCCAGCAGTGAGCGGGGGGCGTACGATACGCAGTATTTT
CDR3: CASSERGAYDTQYF

size: -
J: TRBJ2-7
D: TRBD1
V: TRBV2
DNA: TGTGCCAGCAGTGAAGAGGGACAGGGCCAGGCTGAAGAGTACTTC
CDR3: CASSEEGQGQAEEYF

size: -
J: TRBJ1-3
D: -
V: TRBV4-3
DNA: TGCGCCAGCAGCCAAGATTACAGGTCCTCTGGAAACACCATATATTTT
CDR3: CASSQDYRSSGNTIYF

size: -
J: TRBJ1-1
D: -
V: TRBV12-5
DNA: TGTGCTAGTGGTTTGGAGCCTGATACTGAAGCTTTCTTT
CDR3: CASGLEPDTEAFF

size: -
J: TRBJ2-5
D: -
V: TRBV19
DNA: TGTGCCAGTAGTATCATGGCGGGTGGGCAAGAGACCCAGTACTTC
CDR3: CASSIMAGGQETQYF

size: -
J: TRBJ2-2
D: -
V: TRBV3-1/TRBV3-2
DNA: TGTGCCACTTTGGGGGGGCAGGGGAACACCGGGGAGCTGTTTTTT
CDR3: CATLGGQGNTGELFF

size: -
J: TRBJ1-1
D: TRBD1
V: TRBV18
DNA: TGTGCCAGCTCACCGGGGACAGGGTCCATGAACACTGAAGCTTTCTTT
CDR3: CASSPGTGSMNTEAFF

size: -
J: TRBJ1-1
D: TRBD1
V: TRBV6-5
DNA: TGTGCCAGCAGTCGGGACAGGAACACTGAAGCTTTCTTT
CDR3: CASSRDRNTEAFF

size: -
J: TRBJ1-4
D: TRBD1
V: TRBV6-5
DNA: TGTGCCACTCAGGGTACGGGACAGGATGCCTTTTTT
CDR3: CATQGTGQDAFF

size: -
J: TRBJ2-2
D: TRBD2
V: TRBV29-1
DNA: TGCAGCGTTGCTCGAACGGGGGGTACCGGGGAGCTGTTTTTT
CDR3: CSVARTGGTGELFF

size: -
J: TRBJ1-6
D: -
V: TRBV4-1
DNA: TGCGCCAGCAGCCAAGAGGCAGGCTATAATTCACCCCTCCACTTT
CDR3: CASSQEAGYNSPLHF

size: -
J: TRBJ2-2
D: -
V: TRBV11-2
DNA: TGTGCCAGCAGCTCCGCTAGCGCCGGGGAGCTGTTTTTT
CDR3: CASSSASAGELFF

size: -
J: TRBJ1-6
D: TRBD1
V: TRBV7-3
DNA: TGTGCCAGCAGCACGTCGACAGGGGACAGCTCACCCCTCCACTTT
CDR3: CASSTSTGDSSPLHF